These 22 T cell receptor beta chains came from one sample sequenced in a study of shared clonotypes between healthy human individuals. In the naive CD8 group, cells lacked CD45RO and were positively selected for CCR7, so terminally differentiated effector memory CD45RA+ cells were left out. Generated by immunoSEQ multiplex PCR, the TCRdb table keeps only in-frame clones and is missing some. This sample has about 2 million clones, with less than 95% found just once. Sequencing was done on a sample of naive CD8+ T cells sorted from blood. These receptors were taken from a young man in good health.

The chain couples TRBV19 to TRBJ1-1, with 8 bases lining up with TRBD1. The ends lost 5 bases at V and 0 bases at J; junction bases unmatched: 5. Looked up from germline, CDR1 is LNHDA and CDR2 is SQIVND (reference sequence). The CDR3 is 15 residues long. The CDR3 bases are TGTGCCAGTAGTTCTCCGGGACAGGTGAACACTGAAGCTTTCTTT. Translation: CASSSPGQVNTEAFF.

The rearrangement links TRBV28 to TRBJ2-7, with a possible D match to TRBD2 (6 bases). CDR3 length: 15 residues. Trimming removed 7 bases at V and 2 bases at J, with 18 bases between. The germline gives CDR1 MDHEN, CDR2 SYDVKM. In nucleotides, the CDR3 is TGTGCCAGCAACGGCGGTCTAGCGAGGACCTACGAGCAGTACTTC. Protein product: CASNGGLARTYEQYF.

Only one count was recorded for this clone. The chain joins TRBV4-2 to TRBJ1-1; D might be TRBD1 (5 bases). Trimming cost V 0 bases and J 3 bases, with 20 bases left between them. The CDR3 is 18 amino acids. Germline lookup yields CDR1 LGHNA and CDR2 YNFKEQ. The CDR3 sequence is CASSQDLGGNSEYTEAFF. CDR3 DNA sequence: TGTGCCAGCAGCCAAGATCTCGGGGGGAACAGTGAGTACACTGAAGCTTTCTTT.

This chain connects TRBV6-5 to TRBJ2-2; no clear D gene. The CDR3 runs to 13 residues. Trimming cost V 4 bases and J 7 bases, with 10 bases left between them. The germline V gene has CDR1 MNHEY and CDR2 SVGAGI. CDR3 residues: CASSLDGIGELFF. The CDR3, as DNA: TGTGCCAGCAGTTTGGACGGTATCGGGGAGCTGTTTTTT.

The chain recombines TRBV19 with TRBJ1-5, with D maybe TRBD1 (5 bases). Germline CDR1 is LNHDA and CDR2 is SQIVND (reference sequence). V was pared by 0 bases and J by 5 bases, with 11 bases between. CDR3 length equals 15 residues. The CDR3 DNA reads as TGTGCCAGTAGTATAGATCGAGAGGGGCATCAGCCCCAGCATTTT. Translated: CASSIDREGHQPQHF.

The chain recombines TRBV19 with TRBJ1-2, with 7 bases lining up with TRBD1. Germline trimming cut 10 bases from V and 4 bases from J; bases unmatched to any gene: 6. The CDR3 sequence is 12 residues long. Germline CDR1 and CDR2: LNHDA and SQIVND (reference sequence). CDR3: CATATGVYGYTF. The CDR3 DNA follows: TGTGCCACCGCAACAGGGGTCTATGGCTACACCTTC.

The chain combines TRBV27 with TRBJ2-3; the D gene is possibly TRBD1 (5 bases). In germline, CDR1 is MNHEY, CDR2 SMNVEV (reference sequence). The CDR3 loop spans 14 amino acids. Trimming stripped 5 bases from V and 0 bases from J, with 9 bases between. The CDR3 coding sequence is TGTGCCAGCAGTGAAGGGGAAAGCACAGATACGCAGTATTTT. Translation gives CASSEGESTDTQYF.

V is TRBV4-1 and J is TRBJ2-2; a weak D match, TRBD1 (5 bases). CDR1 is MGHRA and CDR2 is YSYEKL in the germline V gene. V was trimmed by 1 base and J by 7 bases, leaving 13 bases between them. The CDR3 has 15 amino acids. DNA of the CDR3: TGCGCCAGCAGCCAAGCTCAGGGTTTAAACGGGGAGCTGTTTTTT. Protein: CASSQAQGLNGELFF.

CDR3 nucleotide sequence: TGTGCCAGCAGCCCGGGTGGAGATACGCAGTATTTT. Protein sequence: CASSPGGDTQYF. The chain has TRBV7-6 and TRBJ2-3; D gene unclear. Deletions cut 5 bases from V and 5 bases from J, with 8 bases between. This CDR3 is 12 amino acids long. Germline V gene lookup returns CDR1 SGHVS and CDR2 FNYEAQ. Full variable domain (outside the CDR3, taken from reference TRBV7-6 and TRBJ2-3): GAGVSQSPRYKVTKRGQDVALRCDPISGHVSLYWYRQALGQGPEFLTYFNYEAQQDKSGLPNDRFSAERPEGSISTLTIQRTEQRDSAMYRCASSPGGDTQYFGPGTRLTVL.

The V call is TRBV5-5, the J call TRBJ1-2; 8 bases are shared with TRBD1. J lost 4 bases, V lost 1 base, and 6 bases had no gene match. The CDR3 is 15 residues long. Looked up from germline, CDR1 is SGHKS and CDR2 is YYEKEE (reference sequence). CDR3 in amino acids: CASSLSPTGGYGYTF. As DNA, the CDR3 is TGTGCCAGCAGCTTGTCGCCAACAGGGGGCTATGGCTACACCTTC. Full variable domain (rest looked up from reference TRBV5-5 and TRBJ1-2): DAGVTQSPTHLIKTRGQQVTLRCSPISGHKSVSWYQQVLGQGPQFIFQYYEKEERGRGNFPDRFSARQFPNYSSELNVNALLLGDSALYLCASSLSPTGGYGYTFGSGTRLTVV.

The V gene is TRBV19, the J gene TRBJ1-2; a possible D gene is TRBD1 (5 bases). The V and J ends lost 0 bases and 6 bases respectively, with 14 bases between them. From germline, CDR1 is LNHDA and CDR2 SQIVND (reference sequence). The CDR3 sequence is 15 residues long. The CDR3 DNA sequence: TGTGCCAGTAGTATAGATTATAGGGGAAGCGATGGCTACACCTTC. It codes for CASSIDYRGSDGYTF. Together with reference TRBV19 and TRBJ1-2, the CDR3 gives the full variable domain: DGGITQSPKYLFRKEGQNVTLSCEQNLNHDAMYWYRQDPGQGLRLIYYSQIVNDFQKGDIAEGYSVSREKKESFPLTVTSAQKNPTAFYLCASSIDYRGSDGYTFGSGTRLTVV.

A word on this clone: In the same sample, other DNA sequences code for this CDR3. V is TRBV7-9 and J is TRBJ2-5, with 9 bases lining up with TRBD2. Losses at the gene ends were 3 bases for V and 4 bases for J; bases not matched to a gene: 3. From germline, CDR1 is SEHNR and CDR2 FQNEAQ (reference sequence). This CDR3 comprises 14 residues. CDR3 DNA: TGTGCCAGCAGCTTTAGCGGGGGCGGAGAGACCCAGTACTTC. This codes for CASSFSGGGETQYF. Complete variable domain (other parts from reference TRBV7-9 and TRBJ2-5): DTGVSQNPRHKITKRGQNVTFRCDPISEHNRLYWYRQTLGQGPEFLTYFQNEAQLEKSRLLSDRFSAERPKGSFSTLEIQRTEQGDSAMYLCASSFSGGGETQYFGPGTRLLVL.

This clone occurred a few times. Other DNA sequences in this specimen translate into the identical CDR3. V usage is TRBV29-1 and J usage is TRBJ1-2; 7 positions agree with TRBD1. The CDR3 is 15 amino acids. Germline CDR1 and CDR2: SQVTM and ANQGSEA. V was clipped by 7 bases and J by 0 bases; unmatched bases: 11. The DNA of the CDR3 is TGCAGCGCTGGGGACAGCGCCTTATCTAACTATGGCTACACCTTC. Translated: CSAGDSALSNYGYTF.

The chain joins TRBV6-5 to TRBJ2-1; 7 positions agree with TRBD2. This CDR3 comprises 15 residues. The V segment lost 2 bases and the J segment 9 bases; nucleotides outside the gene matches: 10. Germline assignment: CDR1 MNHEY and CDR2 SVGAGI. Here the CDR3 reads CASSYLAEGRSEQFF. CDR3 nucleotides: TGTGCCAGCAGTTACCTAGCGGAGGGGAGGAGTGAGCAGTTCTTC.

The V call is TRBV10-3, the J call TRBJ2-3; TRBD2 matches at 9 bases. This CDR3 contains 15 residues. Looked up from germline, CDR1 is ENHRY and CDR2 is SYGVKD. Trimming cost V 4 bases and J 5 bases; bases outside gene matches: 7. DNA for the CDR3: TGTGCCATCAGTGTGGGTAGCGGGAGACAAGATACGCAGTATTTT. It specifies CAISVGSGRQDTQYF.

This rearrangement joins TRBV5-6 to TRBJ2-1; TRBD2 matches 10 bases. With 0 bases clipped from V and 8 bases from J, the junction kept 11 bases outside the gene matches. The germline V gene encodes CDR1 SGHDT and CDR2 YYEEEE. The CDR3 has 17 residues. CDR3 sequence (DNA): TGTGCCAGCAGCTTGGTTCGTGGGCCTAGCGGGGGCGATGAGCAGTTCTTC. Amino acids: CASSLVRGPSGGDEQFF.

This chain links TRBV12-5 with TRBJ2-5; TRBD1 matches 7 bases. Germline V gene data show CDR1 as LGHNT and CDR2 as FRNRAP. This CDR3 comprises 15 residues. With 4 bases clipped from V and 4 bases from J, the junction kept 9 bases outside the gene matches. DNA for the CDR3: TGTGCTAGTGGTTCGCCGAGACAGGGCCTAGAGACCCAGTACTTC. Its protein product is CASGSPRQGLETQYF.

The chain links TRBV27 to TRBJ1-2; tentative D call: TRBD1 (6 bases). CDR1 is MNHEY and CDR2 is SMNVEV in the germline V gene (reference sequence). The CDR3 extends over 14 amino acids. V shed 2 bases and J shed 6 bases, with 13 bases lying between them. CDR3: CASSLVGGRNGYTF. In DNA form, the CDR3 reads TGTGCCAGCAGTTTAGTAGGGGGGCGGAATGGCTACACCTTC.

The V and J genes are TRBV28 and TRBJ2-7; D tentatively reads TRBD1 or TRBD2 (6 bases each). Germline loops: CDR1 MDHEN, CDR2 SYDVKM. There are 11 residues in the CDR3. V was clipped by 10 bases and J by 4 bases, with 11 bases between them. CDR3 region: CATEGGYEQYF. DNA of the CDR3: TGTGCCACCGAGGGGGGTTACGAGCAGTACTTC.

The rearrangement links TRBV5-4 to TRBJ2-5; 8 positions match TRBD2. Trimming removed 3 bases from V and 2 bases from J; junction bases left unmatched: 12. Germline lookup yields CDR1 SGHNT and CDR2 YYREEE (reference sequence). The CDR3 has 17 residues. As DNA, the CDR3 is TGTGCCAGCAGCTGGTTAGCGGGGCCGGGCTATCAAGAGACCCAGTACTTC. Its protein is CASSWLAGPGYQETQYF.

The chain joins TRBV28 to TRBJ1-1, with unresolved D. Trimming stripped 6 bases from V and 7 bases from J, with 9 bases between. Germline V gene sequence: CDR1 MDHEN, CDR2 SYDVKM. This CDR3 has 11 amino acids. CDR3 bases: TGTGCCAGCAGCATTACGAGTGAAGCTTTCTTT. Its translation: CASSITSEAFF.

A note on this clone: Other DNA sequences in the sample encode the same CDR3. The chain couples TRBV13 to TRBJ2-7, with D perhaps matching TRBD2 (5 bases). CDR1 PRHDT and CDR2 FYEKMQ come from the germline V gene (reference sequence). With 1 base removed from V and 4 bases from J, the gap between germline ends came to 8 bases. The length of the CDR3 is 13 residues. The CDR3, as DNA: TGTGCCAGCAGCTTAGAGTCGGGGTACGAGCAGTACTTC. Its protein product is CASSLESGYEQYF.